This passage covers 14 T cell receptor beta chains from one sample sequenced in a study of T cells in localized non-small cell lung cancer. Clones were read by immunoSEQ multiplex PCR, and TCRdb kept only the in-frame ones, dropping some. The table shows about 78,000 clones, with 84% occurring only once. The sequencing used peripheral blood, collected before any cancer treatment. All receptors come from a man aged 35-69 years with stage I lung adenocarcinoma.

The CDR3 loop is CASSQDIGAYEQYF. CDR3 nucleotide sequence: TGTGCCAGCAGCCAAGATATAGGGGCCTACGAGCAGTACTTC. The rearrangement joins TRBV4-2 to TRBJ2-7; possibly TRBD1 for D (5 bases). With 0 bases removed from V and 2 bases from J, the gap between germline ends came to 8 bases. Germline-derived CDR1 and CDR2 are LGHNA and YNFKEQ. This CDR3 has 14 residues.

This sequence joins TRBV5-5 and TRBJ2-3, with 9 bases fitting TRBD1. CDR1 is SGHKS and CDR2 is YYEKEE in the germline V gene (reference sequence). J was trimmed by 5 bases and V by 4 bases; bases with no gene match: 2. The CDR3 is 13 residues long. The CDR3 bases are TGTGCCAGCAGCCGGGACAGGGAAGATACGCAGTATTTT. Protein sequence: CASSRDREDTQYF. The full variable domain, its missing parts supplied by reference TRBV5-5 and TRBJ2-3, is DAGVTQSPTHLIKTRGQQVTLRCSPISGHKSVSWYQQVLGQGPQFIFQYYEKEERGRGNFPDRFSARQFPNYSSELNVNALLLGDSALYLCASSRDREDTQYFGPGTRLTVL.

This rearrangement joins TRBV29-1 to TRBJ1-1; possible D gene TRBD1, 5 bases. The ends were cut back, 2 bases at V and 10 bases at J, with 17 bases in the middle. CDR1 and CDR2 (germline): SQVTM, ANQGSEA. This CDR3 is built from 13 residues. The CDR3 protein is CSVEKQSGQGAFF. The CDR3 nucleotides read TGCAGCGTTGAAAAGCAGTCAGGCCAGGGAGCTTTCTTT.

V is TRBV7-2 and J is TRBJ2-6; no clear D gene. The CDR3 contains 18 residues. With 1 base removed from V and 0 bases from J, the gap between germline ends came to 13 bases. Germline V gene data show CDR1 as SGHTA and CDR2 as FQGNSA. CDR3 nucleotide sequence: TGTGCCAGCAGCTTAGAGGTTTTATTCGCCTCTGGGGCCAACGTCCTGACTTTC. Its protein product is CASSLEVLFASGANVLTF.

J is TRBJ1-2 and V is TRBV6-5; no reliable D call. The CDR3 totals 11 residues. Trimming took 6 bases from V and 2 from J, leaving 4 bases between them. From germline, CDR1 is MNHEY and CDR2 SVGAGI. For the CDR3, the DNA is TGTGCCAGCAGAGACAACTATGGCTACACCTTC. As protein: CASRDNYGYTF.

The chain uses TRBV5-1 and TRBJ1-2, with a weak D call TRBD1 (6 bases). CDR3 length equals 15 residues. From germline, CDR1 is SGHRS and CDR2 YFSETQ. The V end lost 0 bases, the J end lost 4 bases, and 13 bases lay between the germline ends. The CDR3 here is CASSLAAGGAYGYTF. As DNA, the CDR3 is TGCGCCAGCAGCTTGGCCGCGGGGGGCGCCTATGGCTACACCTTC.

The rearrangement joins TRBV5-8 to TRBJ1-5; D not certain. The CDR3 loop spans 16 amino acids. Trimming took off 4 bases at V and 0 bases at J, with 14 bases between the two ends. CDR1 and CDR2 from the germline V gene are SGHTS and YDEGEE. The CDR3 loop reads CASSRDGRYSNQPQHF. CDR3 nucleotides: TGTGCCAGCAGCCGGGATGGGCGTTATAGCAATCAGCCCCAGCATTTT.

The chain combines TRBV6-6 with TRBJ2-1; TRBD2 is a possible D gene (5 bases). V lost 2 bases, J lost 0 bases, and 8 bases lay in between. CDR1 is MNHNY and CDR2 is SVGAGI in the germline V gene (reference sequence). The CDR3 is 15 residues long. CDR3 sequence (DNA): TGTGCCAGCAGTTACGGACTGGGCTCCTACAATGAGCAGTTCTTC. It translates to CASSYGLGSYNEQFF.

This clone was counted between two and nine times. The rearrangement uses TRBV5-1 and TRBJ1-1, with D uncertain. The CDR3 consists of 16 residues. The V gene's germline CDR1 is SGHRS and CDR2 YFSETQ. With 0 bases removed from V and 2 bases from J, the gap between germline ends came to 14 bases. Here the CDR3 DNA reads TGCGCCAGCAGCTTGGCGCCGGCCCTCGGTAACACTGAAGCTTTCTTT. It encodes CASSLAPALGNTEAFF.

CDR3 sequence reads: CASSTNPRGKETQYF. The CDR3 bases are TGTGCCAGCAGCACAAACCCTAGGGGGAAAGAGACCCAGTACTTC. The gene calls are TRBV6-5 and TRBJ2-5, with a possible D match to TRBD1 (6 bases). CDR3 length: 15 residues. Trimming pared 6 bases from V and 3 bases from J, leaving 17 bases between. Germline lookup yields CDR1 MNHEY and CDR2 SVGAGI.

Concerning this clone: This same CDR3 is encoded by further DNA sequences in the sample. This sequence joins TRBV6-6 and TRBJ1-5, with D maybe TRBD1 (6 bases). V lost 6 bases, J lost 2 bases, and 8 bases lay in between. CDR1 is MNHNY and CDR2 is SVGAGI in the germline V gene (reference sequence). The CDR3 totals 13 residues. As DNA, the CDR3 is TGTGCCAGCAGGTGGACAGGCAATCAGCCCCAGCATTTT. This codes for CASRWTGNQPQHF.

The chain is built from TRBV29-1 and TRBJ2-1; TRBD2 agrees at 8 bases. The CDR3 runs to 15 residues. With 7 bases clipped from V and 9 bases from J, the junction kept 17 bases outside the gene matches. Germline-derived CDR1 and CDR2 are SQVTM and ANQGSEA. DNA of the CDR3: TGCAGCGCCGGGATCTTCGCGGGGGGCCGGGGTGAGCAGTTCTTC. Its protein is CSAGIFAGGRGEQFF.

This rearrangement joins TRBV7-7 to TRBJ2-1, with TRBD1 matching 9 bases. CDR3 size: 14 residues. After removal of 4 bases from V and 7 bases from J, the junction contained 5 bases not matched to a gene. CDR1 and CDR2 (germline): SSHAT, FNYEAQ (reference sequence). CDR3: CASSSGQGRNEQFF. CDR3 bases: TGTGCCAGCAGCTCAGGACAGGGGAGAAATGAGCAGTTCTTC.

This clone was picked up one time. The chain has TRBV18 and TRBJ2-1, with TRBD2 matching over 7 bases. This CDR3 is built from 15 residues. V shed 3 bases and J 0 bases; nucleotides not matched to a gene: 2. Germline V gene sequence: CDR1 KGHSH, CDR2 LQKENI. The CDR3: CASSPTGGSYNEQFF. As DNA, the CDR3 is TGTGCCAGCTCACCCACGGGGGGCTCCTACAATGAGCAGTTCTTC.